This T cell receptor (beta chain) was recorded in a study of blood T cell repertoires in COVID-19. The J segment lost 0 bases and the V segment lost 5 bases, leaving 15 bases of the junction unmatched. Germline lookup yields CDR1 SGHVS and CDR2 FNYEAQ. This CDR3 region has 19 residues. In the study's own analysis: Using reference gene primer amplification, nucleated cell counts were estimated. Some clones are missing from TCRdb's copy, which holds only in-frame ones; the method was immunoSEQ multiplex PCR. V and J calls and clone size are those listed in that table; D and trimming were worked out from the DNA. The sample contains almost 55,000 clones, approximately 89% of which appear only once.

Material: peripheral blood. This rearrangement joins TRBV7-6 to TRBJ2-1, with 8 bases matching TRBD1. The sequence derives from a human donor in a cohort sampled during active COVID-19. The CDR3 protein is CASSRGPGDRPSSYNEQFF. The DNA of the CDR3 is TGTGCCAGCAGCCGCGGACCCGGGGACAGGCCGTCCTCCTACAATGAGCAGTTCTTC.